These 12 T cell receptor beta chains share one sample of origin, sequenced in a study of blood T cells in healthy people across ages. PCR was performed a second time for about 7 to 12 cycles using a sample-barcoded 5' primer and a J-beta primer mix. TCRdb re-called the 5' RACE reads through MiXCR, storing one row per CDR3 protein. The sample consists of around 800,000 distinct CDR3 sequences, 62% of them appearing once. Sequenced: blood. Receptors originate from a man between 25 and 39 years old in good health.

Of note for this clonotype: Its ends do not fully match the called genes, so a read error is possible. The chain employs TRBV20-1 and TRBJ2-1; 13 bases match TRBD2. The CDR3 is made up of 15 amino acids. Germline loops: CDR1 DFQATT, CDR2 SNEGSKA (reference sequence). The CDR3 sequence: CSARGLAGHYNKQFF. The CDR3, as DNA: TGCAGTGCTAGGGGACTAGCGGGGCACTACAATAAGCAGTTCTTC.

V and J are TRBV20-1 and TRBJ2-7; TRBD2 matches 12 bases. J gave up 0 bases and V 5 bases, and 5 bases lay outside the gene matches. Germline V gene data show CDR1 as DFQATT and CDR2 as SNEGSKA (reference sequence). This CDR3 is built from 15 residues. The CDR3 coding sequence is TGCAGTGCTGGCGGACTAGCGGGGACCTCCTACGAGCAGTACTTC. Translating it yields CSAGGLAGTSYEQYF.

This clonotype occurred many times. The chain is built from TRBV7-2 and TRBJ2-3; 12 nucleotides agree with TRBD2. CDR1 is SGHTA and CDR2 is FQGNSA in the germline V gene. Trimming took 1 base from V and 4 from J; bases not matched to a gene: 0. The CDR3 is made up of 15 amino acids. The DNA for the CDR3 is TGTGCCAGCAGCTTAGGACTAGCGGGGGCAGATACGCAGTATTTT. Translated, it gives CASSLGLAGADTQYF.

This clonotype was counted between two and nine times. This chain joins TRBV20-1 and TRBJ2-7; D not certain. The DNA end lines up better with TRBJ2-5; the J call may be wrong. Germline CDR1 and CDR2: DFQATT and SNEGSKA (reference sequence). The CDR3 totals 12 residues. The CDR3 reads CSAAWGEETQYF. Here the CDR3 DNA reads TGCAGTGCCGCGTGGGGTGAGGAGACCCAGTACTTC.

This clonotype was seen a single time. The chain links TRBV6-5 to TRBJ1-2; D is perhaps TRBD1 (6 bases). The CDR3 sequence is 13 residues long. The germline V and J ends were trimmed by 2 bases and 2 bases, with 6 bases remaining between them. CDR1 and CDR2 (germline): MNHEY, SVGAGI. The CDR3 loop is CASSYQGNYGYTF. The CDR3 coding sequence is TGTGCCAGCAGTTACCAGGGGAACTATGGCTACACCTTC.

The chain combines TRBV12-3 or TRBV12-4 with TRBJ2-1; D is undetermined. The CDR3 length is 12 residues. V was cut by 3 bases and J by 12 bases, with 12 bases left in between. This chain's CDR3 is CASSFEGRRQFF. The CDR3, as DNA: TGTGCCAGCAGTTTCGAAGGCCGTCGGCAGTTCTTC.

The chain carries TRBV12-3 or TRBV12-4 and TRBJ2-1; 8 bases map to TRBD1. This CDR3 is built from 13 residues. J lost 7 bases, V lost 5 bases, and 4 bases had no gene match. DNA for the CDR3: TGTGCCAGCAGTGACAGGGGACGGAATGAGCAGTTCTTC. Translating gives CASSDRGRNEQFF.

This clonotype was counted a few times. Mismatch with germline at one junction end may stem from a read error. The gene calls are TRBV7-3 and TRBJ1-2; 7 bases fit TRBD1. In germline, CDR1 is SGHTA, CDR2 FQGTGA. CDR3 size: 14 residues. CDR3 nucleotides: TGTGCCAGCAGCATAACAGGGGAAAACTATGGCTACACCTTC. As protein: CASSITGENYGYTF.

For this clonotype: A much larger clone lies a single base off, so this may be a read error. V gene TRBV5-6 combines with J gene TRBJ2-3, with 12 positions matching TRBD1. The CDR3 totals 20 residues. CDR1 is SGHDT, CDR2 YYEEEE, per germline. The CDR3 DNA follows: TGTGCCAGCAGCTTAGAGGGACAGGGGGCAAGTTTAGGTAGAAGAGATGCGCAGTATTTT. This sequence encodes CASSLEGQGASLGRRDAQYF. Looking up the rest from reference TRBV5-6 and TRBJ2-3 gives the full variable domain: DAGVTQSPTHLIKTRGQQVTLRCSPKSGHDTVSWYQQALGQGPQFIFQYYEEEERQRGNFPDRFSGHQFPNYSSELNVNALLLGDSALYLCASSLEGQGASLGRRDAQYFGPGTRLTVL.

The CDR3 protein is CASSLMADTQYF. CDR3 bases: TGTGCCAGCAGCTTAATGGCAGATACGCAGTATTTT. This sequence joins TRBV7-2 and TRBJ2-3; D is unresolved. V dropped 2 bases and J dropped 4 bases, with 4 bases sitting between them. CDR1 and CDR2 (germline): SGHTA, FQGNSA. The CDR3 totals 12 residues. Together with reference TRBV7-2 and TRBJ2-3, the CDR3 gives the full variable domain: GAGVSQSPSNKVTEKGKDVELRCDPISGHTALYWYRQSLGQGLEFLIYFQGNSAPDKSGLPSDRFSAERTGGSVSTLTIQRTQQEDSAVYLCASSLMADTQYFGPGTRLTVL.

The gene calls are TRBV20-1 and TRBJ1-1; TRBD1 matches 9 bases. Germline CDR1 reads DFQATT; CDR2 reads SNEGSKA (reference sequence). V trimming: 3 bases; J trimming: 4 bases; junction bases outside the gene matches: 24. This CDR3 contains 20 residues. Here the CDR3 reads CSASGVPGTGPPPGTTEAFF. CDR3 DNA: TGCAGTGCTAGTGGGGTCCCCGGGACAGGGCCCCCCCCAGGAACCACTGAAGCTTTCTTT.

The chain links TRBV4-2 to TRBJ2-5; possibly TRBD1 or TRBD2 for D (6 bases each). CDR3 length: 15 amino acids. Germline values: CDR1 LGHNA, CDR2 YNFKEQ. The ends were cut back, 1 base at V and 5 bases at J, with 14 bases in the middle. This chain's CDR3 is CASSQGNRGPETQYF. The DNA of the CDR3 is TGTGCCAGCAGCCAAGGTAATCGGGGGCCGGAGACCCAGTACTTC.